Listed below are T cell receptor beta chains from one sample, sequenced in a study of blood T cell repertoires in COVID-19. Generated by immunoSEQ multiplex PCR, the TCRdb table keeps only in-frame clones and is missing some. The data hold around 57,000 clones, with about 87% observed a single time. Sequencing was carried out using peripheral blood. The receptors were gathered from a human donor in a cohort sampled during active COVID-19. Each CDR3 is given with its conserved first and last residue. The order of the fields is D gene, V gene, J gene, clone size, CDR3 protein. A D gene is named only where the DNA matches it firmly. Expanded clones get a size class; other rows say once, few or many, or leave the size out.

TRBD1,TRBV4-2,TRBJ1-5,-,CASSQIFQGANQPQHF
-,TRBV5-6,TRBJ1-1,-,CASSQVSPGARAFF
-,TRBV18,TRBJ1-1,-,CASSPRGGGTEAFF
TRBD1,TRBV6-5,TRBJ2-5,-,CASRPGQGQETQYF
TRBD1,TRBV12-5,TRBJ1-5,-,CASGLADRISNQPQHF
TRBD1,TRBV7-6,TRBJ2-2,-,CASSLGTGENGGELFF
TRBD2,TRBV7-3,TRBJ2-5,-,CASSPGTSGYQETQYF
TRBD1,TRBV7-9,TRBJ1-2,-,CASSLQGARVFGYTF
-,TRBV7-3,TRBJ1-2,-,CASSLTDRTNYGYTF
TRBD1,TRBV7-2,TRBJ1-1,-,CASSLSQGGEAFF
TRBD1,TRBV6-5,TRBJ2-7,few,CASRTGGTYEQYF
TRBD1,TRBV19,TRBJ1-1,-,CASSIVGQQEAFF
TRBD1,TRBV9,TRBJ2-3,once,CASSKQGSTDTQYF
TRBD1,TRBV28,TRBJ1-2,-,CASSNRDRVVDNYGYTF
-,TRBV6-5,TRBJ2-7,-,CASSTPNEQYF
TRBD1,TRBV19,TRBJ2-2,-,CASTPTGGGSPTGELFF
TRBD1,TRBV2,TRBJ1-2,-,CASSQRDRGLYGYTF
-,TRBV2,TRBJ1-3,-,CASSEQASGNTIYF
TRBD1,TRBV6-5,TRBJ2-7,-,CASSYVTGDWDEQYF
-,TRBV18,TRBJ1-6,-,CASSPAGAQGSPLHF
TRBD1,TRBV4-2,TRBJ1-5,-,CASSQGLSRRGRVSNQPQHF
-,TRBV11-2,TRBJ2-7,-,CASSLDSGTTYEQYF
-,TRBV15,TRBJ1-2,-,CATTETVDVRYTF
-,TRBV6-6,TRBJ1-2,-,CASRLQGADGYTF
TRBD1,TRBV6-1,TRBJ2-3,-,CASSEFRPGGQFSTDTQYF
-,TRBV7-8,TRBJ2-2,-,CASSPTVNTGELFF
-,TRBV19,TRBJ1-5,-,CASSIYFDQPQHF
-,TRBV2,TRBJ1-1,-,CASSRDMNTEAFF
-,TRBV10-1,TRBJ2-1,-,CASSPWSSDEQFF
-,TRBV6-5,TRBJ2-6,-,CASSYSRSTGANVLTF
-,TRBV6-6,TRBJ2-7,-,CASSSQRVTYEQYF
TRBD2,TRBV5-6,TRBJ2-3,-,CASRRGGLALDTQYF
TRBD1,TRBV7-9,TRBJ2-1,-,CASSLGGQAYEQFF
TRBD2,TRBV12-3/TRBV12-4,TRBJ2-3,-,CASSLRETDTQYF
TRBD2,TRBV6-5,TRBJ2-7,-,CASSGGSLEQYF
-,TRBV19,TRBJ1-2,-,CASNSDSYNGYTF